This is a list of T cell receptor beta chains from one sample in a study of cytomegalovirus exposure and HLA in healthy donors. Here immunoSEQ multiplex PCR was the method, and the copy in TCRdb shows in-frame clones only, minus some. The table has roughly 120,000 clones, 65% to 80% seen once. The sample taken for sequencing was PBMCs. These receptors all come from a middle-aged woman in good health and CMV-seropositive. CDR3s include the opening cysteine and the closing phenylalanine or tryptophan. D genes are given only for firm matches. Clone size is stated in some rows and not others, as once, few, many or a class when expanded.

.	TRBD1	TRBJ2-3	TRBV30	14	TGTGCCTGGAGTGCCGGGACAGGGACAGATACGCAGTATTTT	CAWSAGTGTDTQYF
.	TRBD1	TRBJ2-7	TRBV4-1	21	TGCGCCAGCAGCCAAGACCCGATCGTACGCCTCGGGACAGGAAGAATCTACGAGCAGTACTTC	CASSQDPIVRLGTGRIYEQYF
few	TRBD1	TRBJ2-1	TRBV5-1	15	TGCGCCAGCAGCTTGAGACAGGGCACCTACAATGAGCAGTTCTTC	CASSLRQGTYNEQFF
.	.	TRBJ1-4	TRBV27	15	TGTGCCAGCAGTTTATTCGGACAGAGTAGGGAAAAACTGTTTTTT	CASSLFGQSREKLFF
.	.	TRBJ1-3	TRBV30	13	TGTGCCTGGAGTGTACTTTCTGGAAACACCATATATTTT	CAWSVLSGNTIYF
once	.	TRBJ2-3	TRBV4-1	14	TGCGCCAGCAGCCGGATCACAGGGACAGATACGCAGTATTTT	CASSRITGTDTQYF
.	.	TRBJ2-5	TRBV5-1	11	TGCGCCAGCAGCTCTCAAGAGACCCAGTACTTC	CASSSQETQYF
few	TRBD1	TRBJ1-2	TRBV28	13	TGTGCCAGCAGCCCCGGGACAGTCTATGGCTACACCTTC	CASSPGTVYGYTF
.	TRBD1	TRBJ2-1	TRBV27	15	TGTGCCAGCAGTTTAAGGGGGCTCAACTACAATGAGCAGTTCTTC	CASSLRGLNYNEQFF
few	.	TRBJ2-5	TRBV29-1	13	TGCAGCGTTCTACCGGAGGGGAAAGAGACCCAGTACTTC	CSVLPEGKETQYF
.	.	TRBJ1-3	TRBV7-2	15	TGTGCCAGCAGCCCGGGGAGGACATGGGGAAACACCATATATTTT	CASSPGRTWGNTIYF
.	TRBD1	TRBJ2-5	TRBV7-6	15	TGTGCCAGCAGCTCATCGGACAGGGAGTTGGAGACCCAGTACTTC	CASSSSDRELETQYF
.	TRBD1	TRBJ2-1	TRBV5-6	16	TGTGCCAGCAGCCTACAGGGGGAGATGGCTTACAATGAGCAGTTCTTC	CASSLQGEMAYNEQFF
.	.	TRBJ2-1	TRBV5-4	16	TGTGCCAGCAGCTTGGCGTATAGGGGAGGGGGCAATGAGCAGTTCTTC	CASSLAYRGGGNEQFF
.	.	TRBJ1-1	TRBV18	15	TGTGCCAGCTCACCACTGGGCAGGATGAACACTGAAGCTTTCTTT	CASSPLGRMNTEAFF
.	TRBD2	TRBJ2-5	TRBV6-1	16	TGTGCCAGCAGTGAGGAACTAGCGGGTAACCAAGAGACCCAGTACTTC	CASSEELAGNQETQYF
once	TRBD2	TRBJ2-7	TRBV27	16	TGTGCCAGCAGTTTCTCGGGACTAGCGGCTCTCTACGAGCAGTACTTC	CASSFSGLAALYEQYF
.	.	TRBJ1-3	TRBV19	15	TGTGCCAGTACGAAGACAGGTTCCTCTGGAAACACCATATATTTT	CASTKTGSSGNTIYF
once	.	TRBJ1-1	TRBV10-3	16	TGTGCCATCGGAGGGCCGAGGGGCGCGTCAAGCACTGAAGCTTTCTTT	CAIGGPRGASSTEAFF
.	TRBD2	TRBJ2-1	TRBV4-1	19	TGCGCCAGCAGCCAAGAAAGACTAGCGGGAGGCGGCTCCTACAATGAGCAGTTCTTC	CASSQERLAGGGSYNEQFF
once	TRBD2	TRBJ2-6	TRBV5-1	16	TGCGCCAGCAGCTTGGCCGGGAGGTCTGGGGCCAACGTCCTGACTTTC	CASSLAGRSGANVLTF
.	.	TRBJ1-4	TRBV6-5	14	TGTGCCAGCGGCTACAGGGCTGGTAATGAAAAACTGTTTTTT	CASGYRAGNEKLFF
.	.	TRBJ2-3	TRBV5-8	16	TGTGCCAGCAGCTCCCGACTGACTGCAAGCACAGATACGCAGTATTTT	CASSSRLTASTDTQYF
.	.	TRBJ1-5	TRBV30	14	TGTGCCTGGAGTCCAGACAGACCTCCTGCGCCCCAGCATTTT	CAWSPDRPPAPQHF
.	TRBD2	TRBJ2-7	TRBV5-1	15	TGCGCCAGCAGCTTGGTGATAGCGGGAGCGTACGAGCAGTACTTC	CASSLVIAGAYEQYF
few	TRBD2	TRBJ2-3	TRBV6-1	15	TGTGCCAGCAGCCTTAGCGGGAGCAGCGCAGATACGCAGTATTTT	CASSLSGSSADTQYF
.	TRBD2	TRBJ2-7	TRBV27	14	TGTGCCAGCAGTTTTAGCGGGAGTCTAGGCGAGCAGTACTTC	CASSFSGSLGEQYF
few	.	TRBJ1-1	TRBV7-2	15	TGTGCCAGCAGCTTAGGACAGGCTATGAACACTGAAGCTTTCTTT	CASSLGQAMNTEAFF
.	TRBD1	TRBJ1-2	TRBV7-9	12	TGTGCCAGCAGCTTACCTCAGGGGGCCCACACCTTC	CASSLPQGAHTF
few	TRBD2	TRBJ2-3	TRBV2	17	TGTGCCAGCATAGGTAGCGGGAGGGCCACGGGTACAGATACGCAGTATTTT	CASIGSGRATGTDTQYF
.	.	TRBJ1-4	TRBV6-1	11	TGTGCCAGCTGGGAGTATGAAAAACTGTTTTTT	CASWEYEKLFF
.	TRBD2	TRBJ2-3	TRBV11-3	16	TGTGCCAGCAGCTTAGGTGGTAGCGGGAAAGGAAATACGCAGTATTTT	CASSLGGSGKGNTQYF
once	TRBD2	TRBJ2-7	TRBV2	14	TGTGCCAGCAGTGAAGAAGCGGGAGGTAACGAGCAGTACTTC	CASSEEAGGNEQYF
.	.	TRBJ2-1	TRBV5-6	16	TGTGCCAGCAGCCCCAGGAGGGCTAGCTCCTACAATGAGCAGTTCTTC	CASSPRRASSYNEQFF
.	.	TRBJ1-2	TRBV9	15	TGTGCCAGCAGCGTAGAAGCGGGGGTAGGCTATGGCTACACCTTC	CASSVEAGVGYGYTF
.	TRBD1	TRBJ2-5	TRBV13	14	TGTGCCAGCAGCTCCGGACAGGGCGAAGAGACCCAGTACTTC	CASSSGQGEETQYF
.	.	TRBJ1-2	TRBV19	14	TGTGCCAGTAGTATAATTGGCAGGGGCTATGGCTACACCTTC	CASSIIGRGYGYTF
.	.	TRBJ2-1	TRBV28	11	TGTGCCAGCGTTACTTCGGGGAGGCAGTTCTTC	CASVTSGRQFF
.	TRBD1	TRBJ1-2	TRBV29-1	13	TGCAGCGTGAAACCGGGACAGGGAGGCGACTACACCTTC	CSVKPGQGGDYTF
few	.	TRBJ2-7	TRBV13	12	TGTGCCAGCAGTCACGACTCCAACGAGCAGTACTTC	CASSHDSNEQYF
once	.	TRBJ1-5	TRBV6-4	20	TGTGCCAGCAGACCGCCGGGACTCCCCAAGGGGAGATATAGCAATCAGCCCCAGCATTTT	CASRPPGLPKGRYSNQPQHF
.	TRBD1	TRBJ1-1	TRBV2	12	TGTGCCAGCAGTTTATCACAGGGGCGAGCTTTCTTT	CASSLSQGRAFF
.	.	TRBJ2-5	TRBV2	13	TGTGCCAGCAGCCTCAGGGGCGAAGAGACCCAGTACTTC	CASSLRGEETQYF
.	.	TRBJ2-1	TRBV5-5	14	TGTGCCAGCAGCTTTGGGTCAGGGGCCAATGAGCAGTTCTTC	CASSFGSGANEQFF
.	TRBD2	TRBJ2-1	TRBV4-2	16	TGTGCCAGCAGCCAAGAAGGACTAGCGGGAGTCAATGAGCAGTTCTTC	CASSQEGLAGVNEQFF
.	.	TRBJ2-7	TRBV27	15	TGTGCCAGCAGTTTAGGCCCCCCACGTGCCTACGAGCAGTACTTC	CASSLGPPRAYEQYF
.	TRBD1	TRBJ2-7	TRBV7-2	18	TGTGCCAGCAGCTTAACTCGGACAGGGGGCTGGTGGGGTTACGAGCAGTACTTC	CASSLTRTGGWWGYEQYF
.	.	TRBJ1-1	TRBV6-1	13	TGTGCCAGCAGTGAAGGGGGGGGCACTGAAGCTTTCTTT	CASSEGGGTEAFF
.	TRBD1	TRBJ1-1	TRBV27	15	TGTGCCAGCAGTTTAGGGACAGGGATGAACACTGAAGCTTTCTTT	CASSLGTGMNTEAFF
.	TRBD2	TRBJ2-3	TRBV4-1	16	TGCGCCAGCAGCCAAGATAAGGGACTAGCCACAGATACGCAGTATTTT	CASSQDKGLATDTQYF